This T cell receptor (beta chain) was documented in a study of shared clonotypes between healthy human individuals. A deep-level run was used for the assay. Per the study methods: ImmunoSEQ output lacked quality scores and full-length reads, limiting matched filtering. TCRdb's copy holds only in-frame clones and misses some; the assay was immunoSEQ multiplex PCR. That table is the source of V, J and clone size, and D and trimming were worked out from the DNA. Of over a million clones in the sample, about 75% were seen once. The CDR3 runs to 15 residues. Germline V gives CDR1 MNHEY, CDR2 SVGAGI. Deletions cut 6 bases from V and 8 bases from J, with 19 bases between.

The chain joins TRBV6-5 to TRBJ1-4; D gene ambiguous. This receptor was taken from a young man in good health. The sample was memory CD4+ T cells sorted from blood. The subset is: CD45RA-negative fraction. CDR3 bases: TGTGCCAGCAGCTCTAGGGCCCGCCGGCCGGAAAAACTGTTTTTT. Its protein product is CASSSRARRPEKLFF.